One and the same sample provided the 5 T cell receptor beta chains below, sequenced in a study of blood T cell repertoires in COVID-19. Method: immunoSEQ multiplex PCR; TCRdb's copy keeps in-frame clones and lacks some. This repertoire shows about 250,000 clones, over 90% found once; its top ten account for over 0.8%. The material sequenced was peripheral blood. These receptors all come from a man aged 25 to 45 with COVID-19, enrolled during active disease.

The V call is TRBV3-1 (or the pseudogene TRBV3-2), the J call TRBJ1-3; the D is unclear. The CDR3 is 18 amino acids. V was pared by 0 bases and J by 3 bases, with 18 bases between. Germline CDR1 and CDR2: LGHDT and YNNKEL (reference sequence). This chain's CDR3 is CASSQDLRSRRYGNTIYF. The CDR3 DNA reads as TGTGCCAGCAGCCAAGATTTGCGGAGTCGCCGCTATGGAAACACCATATATTTT.

The chain couples TRBV15 to TRBJ1-3; 7 nucleotides agree with TRBD1. Germline lookup yields CDR1 LNHNV and CDR2 YYDKDF (reference sequence). V gave up 2 bases and J gave up 4 bases; unmatched junction bases: 5. The CDR3 consists of 15 residues. The CDR3 reads CATSRTTGPGNTIYF. The CDR3, as DNA: TGTGCCACCAGCAGAACGACAGGGCCCGGAAACACCATATATTTT.

The chain is built from TRBV18 and TRBJ1-2; 7 positions match TRBD1. The CDR3 covers 16 residues. Germline V gives CDR1 KGHSH, CDR2 LQKENI. The trim removed 4 bases at V and 2 bases at J, leaving 10 bases unmatched. The CDR3 bases are TGTGCCAGCTCACGAGCACCAGGGGACAGAAACTATGGCTACACCTTC. It translates to CASSRAPGDRNYGYTF.

Here the CDR3 DNA reads TGTGCCAGCAGCCCCCAACCGGCGGGGTTGAACACTGAAGCTTTCTTT. Its protein is CASSPQPAGLNTEAFF. The chain links TRBV7-3 to TRBJ1-1; D is unresolved. The CDR3 totals 16 residues. CDR1 and CDR2 from the germline V gene are SGHTA and FQGTGA. V was shortened by 5 bases and J by 0 bases, with 16 bases between the two germline ends.

This chain links TRBV30 with TRBJ2-7, with 10 bases matching TRBD1. The V and J ends lost 0 bases and 3 bases, in that order; junction bases with no gene match: 5. The CDR3 extends over 15 amino acids. Germline CDR1 is GTSNPN and CDR2 is SVGIG (reference sequence). Here the CDR3 DNA reads TGTGCCTGGAGTGTCGGGACAGGGGTTGTCTACGAGCAGTACTTC. Protein sequence: CAWSVGTGVVYEQYF.